This T cell receptor beta chain was sequenced during a study of shared clonotypes between healthy human individuals. Turning to the study itself: A donor's plate count was three for CD4 naive and three for CD4 memory; CD8 naive had two and CD8 memory one.

Roughly 200 ng DNA, 25,000 to 35,000 T cell genomes, went into each sorted-subset replicate PCR. The protocol was immunoSEQ multiplex PCR, while the TCRdb copy is restricted to in-frame clones and leaves out a portion. The sample records about 2,200,000 clones, around 93% being singletons. Study-level points and caveats: Unshared clonotypes carried lower generation probabilities than those common to all four donors. Sorted-subset sequencing was shown by rarefaction to be incomplete despite large depth.

CD8 cells classed as naive were CD45RO-negative and positively selected for CCR7, excluding terminally differentiated effector memory CD45RA+ cells. Remarks on this clone: What it binds is unknown.

The clonotype was recovered from a man aged 18 to 30 in good health. Some clones in this sample may be carry-over from other donors' samples. Sequencing was carried out using naive CD8+ T cells from PBMCs.

CDR3 in DNA: TGTGCCAGCAGTTCCTCGGGACTAGCCTACAATGAGCAGTTCTTC. Translated, it gives CASSSSGLAYNEQFF. The V and J genes are TRBV6-6 and TRBJ2-1; the match to TRBD2 covers 8 bases. V dropped 4 bases and J dropped 2; count of bases not matched to a gene: 4. Germline-derived CDR1 and CDR2 are MNHNY and SVGAGI (reference sequence). CDR3 length equals 15 residues.